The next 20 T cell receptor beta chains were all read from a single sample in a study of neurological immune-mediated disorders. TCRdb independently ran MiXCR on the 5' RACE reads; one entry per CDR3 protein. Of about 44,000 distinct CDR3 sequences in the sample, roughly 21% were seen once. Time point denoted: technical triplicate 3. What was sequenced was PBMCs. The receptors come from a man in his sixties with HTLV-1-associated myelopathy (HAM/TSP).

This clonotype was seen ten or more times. In DNA, the CDR3 is TGCGCCAGCAGCACCCAGGGATCTGGAAACACCATATATTTT. Translating gives CASSTQGSGNTIYF. The chain recombines TRBV5-1 with TRBJ1-3; possible D gene TRBD1, 5 bases. The CDR3 has 14 residues. CDR1 and CDR2 (germline): SGHRS, YFSETQ. Between the trimmed V and J ends, which lost 4 bases and 1 base, there was a span of 9 bases.

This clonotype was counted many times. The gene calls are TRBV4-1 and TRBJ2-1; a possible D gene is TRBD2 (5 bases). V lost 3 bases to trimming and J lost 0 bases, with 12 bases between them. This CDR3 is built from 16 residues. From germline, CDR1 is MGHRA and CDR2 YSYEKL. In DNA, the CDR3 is TGCGCCAGCAGCCACGGTGGCAGCGGCTCCTACAATGAGCAGTTCTTC. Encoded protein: CASSHGGSGSYNEQFF.

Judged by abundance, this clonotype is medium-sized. The chain's CDR3 is CASSTTGQSEQYF. The CDR3 bases are TGTGCCAGCAGCACGACAGGGCAGAGCGAGCAGTACTTC. This sequence joins TRBV7-9 and TRBJ2-7, with TRBD1 identical over 7 bases. V lost 5 bases, J lost 6 bases, and 7 bases stayed unmatched. CDR1 and CDR2 from the germline V gene are SEHNR and FQNEAQ (reference sequence). CDR3 length equals 13 residues.

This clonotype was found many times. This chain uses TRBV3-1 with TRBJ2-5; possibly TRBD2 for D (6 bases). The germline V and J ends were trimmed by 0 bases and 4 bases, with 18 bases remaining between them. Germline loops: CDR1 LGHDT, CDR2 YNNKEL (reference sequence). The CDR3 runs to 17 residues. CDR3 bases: TGTGCCAGCAGCCAAGAATGGGACCGGGGAGGCCGAGAGACCCAGTACTTC. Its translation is CASSQEWDRGGRETQYF.

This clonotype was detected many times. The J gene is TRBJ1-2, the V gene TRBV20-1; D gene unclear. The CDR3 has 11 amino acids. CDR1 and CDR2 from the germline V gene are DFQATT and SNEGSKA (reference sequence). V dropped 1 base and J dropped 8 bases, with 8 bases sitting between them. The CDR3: CSARVPEGYTF. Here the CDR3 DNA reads TGCAGTGCTAGAGTGCCCGAGGGCTACACCTTC.

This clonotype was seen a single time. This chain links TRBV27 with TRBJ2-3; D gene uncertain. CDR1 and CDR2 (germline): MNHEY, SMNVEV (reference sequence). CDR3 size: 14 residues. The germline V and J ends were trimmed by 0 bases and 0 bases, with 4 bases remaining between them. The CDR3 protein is CASSLSISTDTQYF. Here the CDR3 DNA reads TGTGCCAGCAGTTTATCGATTAGCACAGATACGCAGTATTTT.

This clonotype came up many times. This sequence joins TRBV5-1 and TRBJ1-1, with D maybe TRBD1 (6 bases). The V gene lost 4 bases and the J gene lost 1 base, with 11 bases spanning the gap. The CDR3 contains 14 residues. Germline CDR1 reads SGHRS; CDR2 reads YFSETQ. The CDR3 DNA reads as TGCGCCAGCAGCCTGACAGGCGGGAACACTGAAGCTTTCTTT. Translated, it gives CASSLTGGNTEAFF.

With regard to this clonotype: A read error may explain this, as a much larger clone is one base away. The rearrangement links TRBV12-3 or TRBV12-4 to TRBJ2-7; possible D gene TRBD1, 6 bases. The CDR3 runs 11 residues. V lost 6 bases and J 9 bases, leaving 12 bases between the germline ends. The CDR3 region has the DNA TGTGCCAGCAGCTTCTTGGGGGCGCAGTACTTC. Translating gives CASSFLGAQYF.

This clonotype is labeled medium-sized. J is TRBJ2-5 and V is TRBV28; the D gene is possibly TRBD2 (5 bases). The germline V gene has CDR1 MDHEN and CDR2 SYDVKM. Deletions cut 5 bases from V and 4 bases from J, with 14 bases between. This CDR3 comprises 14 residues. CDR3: CASSQDSTSETQYF. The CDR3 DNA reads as TGTGCCAGCAGTCAGGACTCAACCTCAGAGACCCAGTACTTC.

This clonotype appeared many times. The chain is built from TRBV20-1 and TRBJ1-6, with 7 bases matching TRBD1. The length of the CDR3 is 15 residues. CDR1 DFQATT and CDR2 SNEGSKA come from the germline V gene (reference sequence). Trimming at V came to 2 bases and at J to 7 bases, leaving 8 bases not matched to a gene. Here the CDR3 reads CSARFDRALNSPLHF. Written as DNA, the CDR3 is TGCAGTGCTAGATTTGACAGGGCACTAAATTCACCCCTCCACTTT.

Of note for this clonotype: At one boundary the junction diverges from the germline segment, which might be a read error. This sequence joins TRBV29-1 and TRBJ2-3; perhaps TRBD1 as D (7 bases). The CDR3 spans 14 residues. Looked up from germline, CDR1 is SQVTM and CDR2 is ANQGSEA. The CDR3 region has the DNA TGTAGCGTTGGGTTTACAGGGGCGGGGAATGAGCAGTATTTT. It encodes CSVGFTGAGNEQYF.

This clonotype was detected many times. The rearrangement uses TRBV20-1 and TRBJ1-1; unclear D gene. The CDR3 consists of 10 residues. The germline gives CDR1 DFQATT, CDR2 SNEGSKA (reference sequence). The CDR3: CRVWNTEAFF. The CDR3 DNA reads TGCAGGGTATGGAACACTGAAGCTTTCTTT.

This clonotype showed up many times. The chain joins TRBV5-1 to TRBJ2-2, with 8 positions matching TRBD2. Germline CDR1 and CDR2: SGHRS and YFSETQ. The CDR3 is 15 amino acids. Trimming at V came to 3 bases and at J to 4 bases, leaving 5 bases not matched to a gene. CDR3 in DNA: TGCGCCAGCAGCTCAAGCGGGAGTCCCACCGGGGAGCTGTTTTTT. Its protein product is CASSSSGSPTGELFF.

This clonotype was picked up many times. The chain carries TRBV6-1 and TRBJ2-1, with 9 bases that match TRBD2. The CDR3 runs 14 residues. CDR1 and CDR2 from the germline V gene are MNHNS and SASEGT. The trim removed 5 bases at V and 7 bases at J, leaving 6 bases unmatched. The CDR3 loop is CASSLAGVLNEQFF. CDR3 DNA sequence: TGTGCCAGCAGTTTAGCGGGAGTATTAAATGAGCAGTTCTTC.

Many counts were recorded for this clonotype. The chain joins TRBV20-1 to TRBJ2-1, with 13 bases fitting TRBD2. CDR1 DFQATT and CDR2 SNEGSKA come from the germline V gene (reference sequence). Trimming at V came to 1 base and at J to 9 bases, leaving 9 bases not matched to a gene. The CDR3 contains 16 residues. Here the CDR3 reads CSARVLGLAGLGEQFF. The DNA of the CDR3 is TGCAGTGCTAGAGTGTTGGGACTAGCGGGACTCGGTGAGCAGTTCTTC.

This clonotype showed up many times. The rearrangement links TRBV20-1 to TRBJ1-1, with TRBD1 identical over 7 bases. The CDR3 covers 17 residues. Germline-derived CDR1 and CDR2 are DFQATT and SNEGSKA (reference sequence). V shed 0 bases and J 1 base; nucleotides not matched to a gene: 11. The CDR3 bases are TGCAGTGCTAGAGAGTTACAGGGGAGGGGGAAGAACACTGAAGCTTTCTTT. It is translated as CSARELQGRGKNTEAFF.

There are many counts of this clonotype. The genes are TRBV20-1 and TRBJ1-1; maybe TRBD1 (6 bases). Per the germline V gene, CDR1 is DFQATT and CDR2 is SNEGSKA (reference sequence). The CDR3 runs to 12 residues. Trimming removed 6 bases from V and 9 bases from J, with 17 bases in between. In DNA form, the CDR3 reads TGCAGTGCCGAGGACAAGGACAGTAAAGCTTTCTTT. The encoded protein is CSAEDKDSKAFF.

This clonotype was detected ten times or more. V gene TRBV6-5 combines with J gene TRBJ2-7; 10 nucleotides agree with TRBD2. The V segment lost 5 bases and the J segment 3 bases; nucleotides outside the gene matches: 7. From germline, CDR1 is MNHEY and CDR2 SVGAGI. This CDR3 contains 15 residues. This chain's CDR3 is CASSPSSGRVYEQYF. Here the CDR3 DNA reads TGTGCCAGCAGTCCTTCTAGCGGGAGAGTCTACGAGCAGTACTTC.

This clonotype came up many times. The CDR3 reads CAIGSNTGGNTGELFF. As DNA, the CDR3 is TGTGCCATCGGCAGCAATACAGGGGGGAACACCGGGGAGCTGTTTTTT. The chain uses TRBV10-3 and TRBJ2-2; 8 bases align to TRBD1. Germline CDR1 reads ENHRY; CDR2 reads SYGVKD. The CDR3 is 16 amino acids. V shed 8 bases and J 1 base; nucleotides not matched to a gene: 9.

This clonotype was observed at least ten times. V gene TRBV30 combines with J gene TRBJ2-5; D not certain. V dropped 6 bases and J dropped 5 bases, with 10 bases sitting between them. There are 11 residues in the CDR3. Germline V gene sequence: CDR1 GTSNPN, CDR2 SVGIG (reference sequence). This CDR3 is CACRPVETQYF. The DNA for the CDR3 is TGTGCCTGCCGTCCAGTCGAGACCCAGTACTTC. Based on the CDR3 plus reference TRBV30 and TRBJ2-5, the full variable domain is SQTIHQWPATLVQPVGSPLSLECTVEGTSNPNLYWYRQAAGRGLQLLFYSVGIGQISSEVPQNLSASRPQDRQFILSSKKLLLSDSGFYLCACRPVETQYFGPGTRLLVL.